The source of this T cell receptor beta chain is a study of regulatory T cells in long-lasting Graves disease. Across the study: Persistence in Graves' disease required over 5 years of antithyroid drugs plus positive TSH receptor antibodies. Study-level points and caveats: With persistent disease, TRBV28, TRBJ1-2 and TRBJ2-5 were the favored segments. New patients shared 1,000 or so public clonotypes, and persistent patients shared more, with about 2,500.

iRepertoire HTBI primers and Arm-PCR of CDR3 regions built TCR beta libraries. TCRdb redid the calling of the multiplex PCR reads with MiXCR, one entry per CDR3 protein. The top ten hold around 12% of the sample, which has about 460,000 distinct CDR3 sequences, about 20% seen once. Germline values: CDR1 KGHDR, CDR2 SFDVKD. V was pared by 4 bases and J by 3 bases, with 17 bases between. The CDR3 has 17 residues. Described time point: persistent/refractory GD, antithyroid drugs over 5 years with positive TRAb. PBMC-derived RNA was used for the TCR library. This clonotype was seen at least ten times. Antigen: not known.

The clonotype comes from a female donor with Graves disease. The chain joins TRBV24-1 to TRBJ2-2; D is unresolved. Sequences were derived from peripheral blood mononuclear cells (PBMCs), sampled when the disease was refractory, from a patient treated with antithyroid drugs. CDR3 protein: CATSDPPGPRYTGELFF. The CDR3 nucleotides are TGTGCCACCAGTGACCCCCCGGGTCCACGGTACACCGGGGAGCTGTTTTTT.